These 17 T cell receptor beta chains were sequenced from one sample in a study of graft-versus-host responses after intestinal transplantation. These TCRs are of unknown antigen specificity. Profiled with immunoSEQ multiplex PCR; TCRdb holds only in-frame clones, not every one. Among over 75,000 clones listed, about 88% were seen once. The sample here was unstimulated CD4+ T cells sorted from spleen or lymph node cells, taken before transplant. The receptors here all came from a human donor who was the organ donor for an intestinal transplant.

The chain is built from TRBV5-1 and TRBJ2-1; maybe TRBD1 (6 bases). CDR1 and CDR2 (germline): SGHRS, YFSETQ. V lost 4 bases, J lost 8 bases, and 19 bases lay in between. The CDR3 sequence is 15 residues long. The CDR3 here is CASSLQGSGRDEQFF. In nucleotides, the CDR3 is TGCGCCAGCAGCCTACAGGGTTCGGGACGTGATGAGCAGTTCTTC.

The V gene is TRBV30, the J gene TRBJ1-6; 8 nucleotides align to TRBD1. Germline assignment: CDR1 GTSNPN and CDR2 SVGIG (reference sequence). The ends lost 4 bases at V and 9 bases at J; junction bases unmatched: 5. This CDR3 is built from 13 residues. In DNA, the CDR3 is TGTGCCTGGACCGGACAGGGTGGTTCACCCCTCCACTTT. This gives the protein CAWTGQGGSPLHF.

The V and J genes are TRBV7-3 and TRBJ2-6; D might be TRBD1 (6 bases). V gave up 1 base and J gave up 2 bases, with 18 bases separating them. The CDR3 totals 19 residues. Germline-derived CDR1 and CDR2 are SGHTA and FQGTGA. The CDR3 DNA reads TGTGCCAGCAGCTTAATGCCGGGGCAGGGGTACACTGGGGCCAACGTCCTGACTTTC. It codes for CASSLMPGQGYTGANVLTF.

The V call is TRBV5-5, the J call TRBJ2-1, with TRBD2 matching 8 bases. The V gene's germline CDR1 is SGHKS and CDR2 YYEKEE (reference sequence). The CDR3 spans 15 residues. After removal of 2 bases from V and 9 bases from J, the junction contained 10 bases not matched to a gene. The CDR3 DNA reads as TGTGCCAGCAGCTTCATCTTTGCGGCGGGGGGTGAGCAGTTCTTC. Translation: CASSFIFAAGGEQFF. Full variable domain (rest looked up from reference TRBV5-5 and TRBJ2-1): DAGVTQSPTHLIKTRGQQVTLRCSPISGHKSVSWYQQVLGQGPQFIFQYYEKEERGRGNFPDRFSARQFPNYSSELNVNALLLGDSALYLCASSFIFAAGGEQFFGPGTRLTVL.

The chain uses TRBV6-5 and TRBJ2-7; 9 bases align to TRBD2. After removal of 0 bases from V and 3 bases from J, the junction contained 3 bases not matched to a gene. The V gene's germline CDR1 is MNHEY and CDR2 SVGAGI. This CDR3 region has 15 residues. The CDR3 spells CASSYSSGGFYEQYF. The CDR3 coding sequence is TGTGCCAGCAGTTACTCTAGCGGGGGATTCTACGAGCAGTACTTC.

The rearrangement uses TRBV20-1 and TRBJ2-7, with no clear D. Per the germline V gene, CDR1 is DFQATT and CDR2 is SNEGSKA (reference sequence). The CDR3 is made up of 10 amino acids. V was clipped by 3 bases and J by 7 bases, with 7 bases between them. The CDR3 spells CSASASEQYF. As DNA, the CDR3 is TGCAGTGCTAGCGCGTCTGAGCAGTACTTC.

V and J are TRBV19 and TRBJ1-5, with 9 bases identical to TRBD1. The CDR3 consists of 15 residues. Germline V gene sequence: CDR1 LNHDA, CDR2 SQIVND (reference sequence). J lost 1 base, V lost 6 bases, and 4 bases had no gene match. As DNA, the CDR3 is TGTGCCAGTAGCCTGGACAGGGGAAGCAATCAGCCCCAGCATTTT. As protein: CASSLDRGSNQPQHF.

V gene TRBV29-1 combines with J gene TRBJ1-2, with D possibly TRBD1 on 5 matching bases. V lost 2 bases, J lost 2 bases, and 15 bases lay in between. Germline CDR1 is SQVTM and CDR2 is ANQGSEA. The CDR3 has 15 residues. The CDR3 nucleotides read TGCAGCGTTGAAATGGGGGGGGTGGAAAACTATGGCTACACCTTC. Its translation is CSVEMGGVENYGYTF. Supplemented by reference TRBV29-1 and TRBJ1-2, the full variable domain reads SAVISQKPSRDICQRGTSLTIQCQVDSQVTMMFWYRQQPGQSLTLIATANQGSEATYESGFVIDKFPISRPNLTFSTLTVSNMSPEDSSIYLCSVEMGGVENYGYTFGSGTRLTVV.

The V gene is TRBV19, the J gene TRBJ1-2; D not resolved. Germline CDR1 and CDR2: LNHDA and SQIVND (reference sequence). Trimming removed 3 bases at V and 8 bases at J, with 16 bases between. The length of the CDR3 is 14 residues. Here the CDR3 reads CASSIGRESNGYTF. The CDR3, as DNA: TGTGCCAGTAGTATCGGGAGGGAATCCAACGGCTACACCTTC.

The chain employs TRBV5-6 and TRBJ2-3; D remains unclear. Trimming removed 1 base from V and 2 bases from J, with 2 bases in between. Germline values: CDR1 SGHDT, CDR2 YYEEEE. The CDR3 length is 12 residues. The CDR3 region is CASSLLTDTQYF. CDR3 DNA: TGTGCCAGCAGCTTGCTCACAGATACGCAGTATTTT.

This clone has only a few counts. The chain uses TRBV5-6 and TRBJ1-5; D gene ambiguous. There are 14 residues in the CDR3. Trimming pared 5 bases from V and 2 bases from J, leaving 11 bases between. CDR1 is SGHDT, CDR2 YYEEEE, per germline. The CDR3 protein is CASSGRSGNQPQHF. The CDR3 nucleotides read TGTGCCAGCAGTGGGAGGTCGGGCAATCAGCCCCAGCATTTT.

CDR3 coding DNA: TGTGCCACCAGCAGAGAAGTAGGGGCCTACACCGGGGAGCTGTTTTTT. It translates to CATSREVGAYTGELFF. V is TRBV15 and J is TRBJ2-2, with D possibly matching TRBD1 (5 bases). The CDR3 contains 16 residues. V was clipped by 0 bases and J by 3 bases, with 11 bases between them. Germline-derived CDR1 and CDR2 are LNHNV and YYDKDF (reference sequence).

This sequence joins TRBV5-1 and TRBJ2-1; D remains ambiguous. Trimming pared 3 bases from V and 7 bases from J, leaving 11 bases between. The CDR3 contains 13 residues. Looked up from germline, CDR1 is SGHRS and CDR2 is YFSETQ. Here the CDR3 DNA reads TGCGCCAGCAGCTACATTCCCGGGAATGAGCAGTTCTTC. This codes for CASSYIPGNEQFF.

The chain is built from TRBV7-9 and TRBJ2-2; D remains ambiguous. V dropped 5 bases and J dropped 6 bases, with 16 bases sitting between them. The CDR3 extends over 15 amino acids. Germline V gives CDR1 SEHNR, CDR2 FQNEAQ (reference sequence). CDR3 loop: CASSPKEVTAGELFF. CDR3 bases: TGTGCCAGCAGCCCAAAGGAAGTAACAGCCGGGGAGCTGTTTTTT.

This clone was seen more than once but under ten times. The chain uses TRBV7-9 and TRBJ1-5, with 10 bases identical to TRBD1. The CDR3 runs to 18 residues. V shed 1 base, J shed 7 bases, and the junction held 13 bases outside the gene matches. CDR1 is SEHNR, CDR2 FQNEAQ, per germline (reference sequence). The CDR3: CASSLGHGQGVHDQPQHF. As DNA, the CDR3 is TGTGCCAGCAGCTTAGGACACGGACAGGGGGTGCATGACCAGCCCCAGCATTTT.

This sequence joins TRBV7-9 and TRBJ1-1, with TRBD1 identical over 7 bases. This CDR3 has 14 amino acids. After removal of 3 bases from V and 7 bases from J, the junction contained 8 bases not matched to a gene. Germline CDR1 and CDR2: SEHNR and FQNEAQ (reference sequence). The CDR3 DNA reads as TGTGCCAGCAGCTTCTTAGACAGGGACCGTGAAGCTTTCTTT. Its protein product is CASSFLDRDREAFF.

This chain uses TRBV11-3 with TRBJ2-2, with 10 bases identical to TRBD2. This CDR3 is 16 amino acids long. V gave up 2 bases and J gave up 0 bases; unmatched junction bases: 0. CDR1 and CDR2 from the germline V gene are SGHNT and YENEEA. CDR3 loop: CASSLSGGANTGELFF. CDR3 DNA: TGTGCCAGCAGCTTAAGCGGGGGGGCGAACACCGGGGAGCTGTTTTTT.